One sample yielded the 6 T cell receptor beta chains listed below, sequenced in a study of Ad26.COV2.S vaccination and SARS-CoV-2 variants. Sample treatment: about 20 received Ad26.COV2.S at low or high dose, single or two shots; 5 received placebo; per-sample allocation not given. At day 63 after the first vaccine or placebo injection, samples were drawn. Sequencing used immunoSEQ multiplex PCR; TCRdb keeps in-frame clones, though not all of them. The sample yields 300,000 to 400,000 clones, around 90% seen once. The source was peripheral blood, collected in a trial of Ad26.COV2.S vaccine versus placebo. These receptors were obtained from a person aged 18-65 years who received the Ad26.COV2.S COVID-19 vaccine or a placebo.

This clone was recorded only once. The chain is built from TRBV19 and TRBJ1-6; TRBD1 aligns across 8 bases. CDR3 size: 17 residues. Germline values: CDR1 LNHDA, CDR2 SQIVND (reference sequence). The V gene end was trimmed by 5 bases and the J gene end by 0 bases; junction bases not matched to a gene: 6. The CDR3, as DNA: TGTGCCAGTAGTGGGACAGGCCTGAGCTCCTATAATTCACCCCTCCACTTT. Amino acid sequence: CASSGTGLSSYNSPLHF.

As DNA, the CDR3 is TGTGCCAGCAGCGTAGGAGGCGGGGCATCCTACAATGAGCAGTTCTTC. This sequence encodes CASSVGGGASYNEQFF. The gene calls are TRBV9 and TRBJ2-1; D might be TRBD2 (6 bases). The CDR3 runs 16 residues. Germline loops: CDR1 SGDLS, CDR2 YYNGEE. Trimming pared 0 bases from V and 1 base from J, leaving 11 bases between.

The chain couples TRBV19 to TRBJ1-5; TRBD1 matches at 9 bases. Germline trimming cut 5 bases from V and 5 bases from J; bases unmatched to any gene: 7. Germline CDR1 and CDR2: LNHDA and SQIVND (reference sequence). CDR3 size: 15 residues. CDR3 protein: CASSGMGQGYQPQHF. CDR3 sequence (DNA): TGTGCCAGTAGTGGAATGGGACAGGGTTATCAGCCCCAGCATTTT.

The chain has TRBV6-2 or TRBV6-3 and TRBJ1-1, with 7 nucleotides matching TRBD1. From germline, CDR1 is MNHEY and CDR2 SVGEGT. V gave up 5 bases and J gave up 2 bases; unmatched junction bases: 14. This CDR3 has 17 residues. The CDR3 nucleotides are TGTGCCAGCAGTCAACCCGTAAGACAGGGTTTTAACACTGAAGCTTTCTTT. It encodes CASSQPVRQGFNTEAFF.

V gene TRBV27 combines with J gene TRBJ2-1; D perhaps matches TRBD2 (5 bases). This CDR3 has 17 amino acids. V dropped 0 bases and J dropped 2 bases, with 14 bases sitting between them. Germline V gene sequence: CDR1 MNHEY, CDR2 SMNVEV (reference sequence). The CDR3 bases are TGTGCCAGCAGTTTATCGGTACTAGGCCCCACCTACAATGAGCAGTTCTTC. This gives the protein CASSLSVLGPTYNEQFF.

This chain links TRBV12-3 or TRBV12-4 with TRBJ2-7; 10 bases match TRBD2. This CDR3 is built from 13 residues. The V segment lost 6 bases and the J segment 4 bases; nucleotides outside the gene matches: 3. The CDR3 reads CASSLAGAYEQYV. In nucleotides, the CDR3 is TGTGCCAGCAGCCTAGCGGGAGCATACGAGCAGTACGTC.